This paragraph reports one T cell receptor (beta chain). This clonotype occurred a few times. It lacks a known antigen. No much larger clonotype is one base removed from it; base qualities were not supplied. The library was generated by 5' RACE. Instrument used: Illumina HiSeq 2000. Template switching introduced a universal primer binding site; the final cDNA contained a unique molecular identifier, enabling accurate counting of TCR cDNA molecules. First-strand cDNA for TCR alpha and beta chains was synthesized from specific primers in the conserved constant-segment region. To control for contamination, every cDNA library carried two barcodes: a SMART-Mk sample barcode plus Illumina barcodes. TruSeq adapter sequences along with Illumina sample barcodes were introduced in two successive PCR steps. The TCR alpha and beta cDNA libraries were sequenced on the Illumina HiSeq platform using custom primers. As for how the authors treated the data: MiGEC processed the raw reads to extract unique molecular identifiers, while MiXCR was used to determine the CDR3 positions. For each individual, recombination models were inferred using an EM algorithm with the repgenHMM and IGoR tools. The tcR package in R was used for shared clonotype analysis, with sharing normalized by the product of cloneset sizes. To study raw recombination without the effects of thymic and clonal selection, out-of-frame nonproductive sequences were analyzed. The public reads were reprocessed in TCRdb via fastp at Q25 and MiXCR, keeping in-frame beta chains. Each CDR3 protein appears once, grouped with its most common genes and DNA. The V and J calls and clone size come from TCRdb's table, not from the authors' own analysis. Recorded for this sample are roughly 1.6 million distinct CDR3 sequences; around 33% of them occurred a single time. The leading ten clones occupy less than 0.35% of the sample.

All donors were healthy Caucasians. The CDR3 contains 18 residues, cysteine and phenylalanine counted. Only the CDR3 portion is preserved as DNA: 54 bases, with reading frame beginning at the first base. V ends up 4 bases short and J 4 bases short, with an unmatched junction base count of 11. Reading the germline V gene gives CDR1 MGHRA and CDR2 YSYEKL. This sample is part of a study of identical twins (dated by TCRdb to 2015 to 2016). Regarding the complete study: To test whether fetal clonotypes persist, this study deep-sequenced TCR alpha and beta repertoires from monozygotic twins, from unrelated adults of various ages, and from cord blood. To rule out contamination, the twin experiments were replicated at different times with different library preparation protocols. What the study reported, not specific to this receptor: Recombination models systematically underestimated out-of-frame TCR alpha sharing in monozygotic twins but agreed with sharing between unrelated individuals. A weaker excess of twin sharing was found in beta out-of-frame sequences because the signal-to-noise ratio was lowered by fewer shared sequences. Zero-insertion analyses could be partly confounded by invariant T cells such as MAIT and iNKT, although diverse VJ usage argued against such confounding for most clonotypes. Fewer insertions were carried by abundant cord blood beta clonotypes, a similar but weaker trend appeared in young adult naive repertoires, and no such trend appeared in memory repertoires. Conclusions relied on cross-sectional statistical analysis, since the same donors could not be followed over many years. Out-of-frame TCR alpha sequences shared between twins showed an excess of low generation-probability sequences compared with coincidental sharing between unrelated individuals.

The sequenced sample was cord blood. This receptor was taken from a newborn girl in good health. The sequence is built from TRBV4-1 and TRBJ2-5; 14 central nucleotides agree with TRBD2. The nucleotides are TGCGCCAGCAGCCGCGGGACTAGCGGGAGAAGGATTCGAGAGACCCAGTACTTC. It translates to CASSRGTSGRRIRETQYF.